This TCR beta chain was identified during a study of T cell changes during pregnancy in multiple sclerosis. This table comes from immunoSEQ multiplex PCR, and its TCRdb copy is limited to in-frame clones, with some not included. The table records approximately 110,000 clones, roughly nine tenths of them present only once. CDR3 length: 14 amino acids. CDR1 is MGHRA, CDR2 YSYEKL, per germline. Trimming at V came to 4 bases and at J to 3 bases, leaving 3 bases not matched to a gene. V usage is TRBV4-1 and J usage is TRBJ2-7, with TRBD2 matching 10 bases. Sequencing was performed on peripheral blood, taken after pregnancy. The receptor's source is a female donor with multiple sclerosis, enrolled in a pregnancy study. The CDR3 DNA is TGCGCCAGCAGCCGAACTAGCGGGGACTACGAGCAGTACTTC. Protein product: CASSRTSGDYEQYF.